This T cell receptor (beta chain) was sequenced during a study of blood T cell repertoires in COVID-19. Looking at the study overall: Samples taken during acute and convalescent COVID-19 were collected in the United States, Italy and Spain. Nucleic acid was either cDNA or gDNA, and it came from T cells, B-cell-depleted T cells, or PBMCs.

V lost 4 bases to trimming and J lost 6 bases, with 19 bases between them. Germline V gives CDR1 SGHRS, CDR2 YFSETQ. The CDR3 has 16 amino acids. Original handling: Amplifying reference gene primers gave estimates of nucleated cell counts. Produced via immunoSEQ multiplex PCR; TCRdb's table is partial and in-frame only. D and trimming were read from the DNA, whereas the V and J calls and clone size are those reported in that table. The profile covers around 100,000 clones, with 84% appearing a single time and approximately 12% taken by the ten largest. The rearrangement links TRBV5-1 to TRBJ2-2; D not certain. This clonotype was sampled from a human donor in a cohort sampled during active COVID-19. The sample comprised peripheral blood. CDR3 in DNA: TGCGCCAGCAGCAGTAGACCCCACCCCGCGGCCGGGGAGCTGTTTTTT. It translates to CASSSRPHPAAGELFF. Full variable domain (rest looked up from reference TRBV5-1 and TRBJ2-2): KAGVTQTPRYLIKTRGQQVTLSCSPISGHRSVSWYQQTPGQGLQFLFEYFSETQRNKGNFPGRFSGRQFSNSRSEMNVSTLELGDSALYLCASSSRPHPAAGELFFGEGSRLTVL.